This T cell receptor beta chain was obtained from a study of T cell changes during pregnancy in multiple sclerosis (dated 2019 in TCRdb). Describing the broader study: The study looked at changes in the T cell repertoire across pregnancy in women with multiple sclerosis.

From a lookup of the germline V gene, CDR1 and CDR2 are MRHNA and SNTAGT. V and J are trimmed by 4 bases and 6 bases, and the gene matches miss 1 base of the junction. Including the terminal cysteine and phenylalanine, the CDR3 comprises 13 residues. This entry keeps only the CDR3 DNA: 39 bases, framed from base 1. Libraries came from the immunoSEQ multiplex PCR assay. TCRdb took over this immuneACCESS table, retaining in-frame rearrangements with V and J assigned. Such tables are incomplete; in checked studies, under half of the missing clones stem from an unresolved V gene, and the remainder is unexplained. Here the sample has tens of thousands of clones; roughly 93% occur a single time. Almost 4.5% of the sample comes from the top ten. Regarding this clone: Its antigen is not yet known. Per-base qualities were not stored, and no clone one base away is much larger.

The sample in question was peripheral blood, obtained in the second trimester of pregnancy. Rearrangement joined TRBV6-4 to TRBJ2-2; 8 nucleotides in the junction match TRBD2. This TCR came from a female donor in good health, enrolled as a control in a pregnancy study. The CDR3 region reads CASSGGGPGELFF. The DNA reads as follows: TGTGCCAGCAGTGGCGGGGGGCCCGGGGAGCTGTTTTTT.